A selection of T cell receptor beta chains follows, all from one sample in a study of blood T cell repertoires in COVID-19. Sequencing used immunoSEQ multiplex PCR; TCRdb keeps in-frame clones, though not all of them. The profile covers about 220,000 clones, with roughly 82% appearing a single time and 4% to 5% taken by the ten largest. Sequenced sample: peripheral blood. These receptors were obtained from a woman in her 70s with acute or convalescent COVID-19. CDR3s include the opening cysteine and the closing phenylalanine or tryptophan. D genes are given only for firm matches. Clone size appears in some rows only: once, few, many, or a class for an expanded clone.

v_call,j_call,clone_size,d_call,cdr3_aa,cdr3_nt
TRBV2,TRBJ1-5,few,.,CASSDFGQSGTPQHF,TGTGCCAGCAGTGATTTCGGGCAGAGCGGGACGCCCCAGCATTTT
TRBV29-1,TRBJ1-6,once,TRBD1,CSVKQGANNSPLHF,TGCAGCGTCAAACAGGGGGCAAATAATTCACCCCTCCACTTT
TRBV4-2,TRBJ2-1,.,TRBD2,CASSPLSGGYNEQFF,TGTGCCAGCAGCCCCCTCAGCGGGGGTTACAATGAGCAGTTCTTC
TRBV10-3,TRBJ2-5,few,TRBD2,CAISESVETSSETQYF,TGTGCCATCAGTGAGTCCGTGGAGACTAGCTCCGAGACCCAGTACTTC
TRBV18,TRBJ1-2,.,.,CASSPTRGHNYGYTF,TGTGCCAGCTCACCAACCAGGGGACATAACTATGGCTACACCTTC
TRBV19,TRBJ1-6,few,TRBD1,CASTLTGVGSPLHF,TGTGCCAGTACCCTGACAGGGGTTGGATCACCCCTCCACTTT
TRBV5-1,TRBJ2-5,.,TRBD1,CASSSRQGVEETQYF,TGCGCCAGCAGCTCCCGACAGGGCGTAGAAGAGACCCAGTACTTC
TRBV4-3,TRBJ1-4,.,.,CASSSQRKLFF,TGCGCCAGCAGCTCACAGAGAAAACTGTTTTTT
TRBV9,TRBJ1-1,few,TRBD1,CASSVRGADTEAFF,TGTGCCAGCAGCGTCAGGGGGGCCGACACTGAAGCTTTCTTT
TRBV4-3,TRBJ2-3,.,.,CASSQDLFSSTDTQYF,TGCGCCAGCAGCCAAGACCTTTTTTCCTCCACAGATACGCAGTATTTT
TRBV30,TRBJ1-1,.,TRBD1,CAWETGQGFTEAFF,TGTGCCTGGGAAACGGGACAGGGATTCACTGAAGCTTTCTTT
TRBV5-4,TRBJ2-1,.,TRBD2,CASRDQRSGGGNEQFF,TGTGCCAGCAGGGACCAGAGAAGCGGGGGGGGGAATGAGCAGTTCTTC
TRBV3-1/TRBV3-2,TRBJ1-2,.,.,CASSQEGSQGRGGYTF,TGTGCCAGCAGCCAAGAAGGATCACAGGGCAGGGGTGGCTACACCTTC
TRBV6-5,TRBJ1-5,once,TRBD1,CASRPGQGGNQPQHF,TGTGCCAGCAGACCCGGACAGGGCGGAAATCAGCCCCAGCATTTT
TRBV24-1,TRBJ2-3,.,TRBD1,CATSEWGDRGTDTQYF,TGTGCCACCAGTGAATGGGGGGACAGGGGAACAGATACGCAGTATTTT
TRBV6-1,TRBJ1-6,.,TRBD1,CASSVRFWDSPNSPLHF,TGTGCCAGCAGTGTACGGTTTTGGGACAGCCCTAATTCACCCCTCCACTTT
TRBV19,TRBJ2-3,.,TRBD1,CASSFPAGGRPDTQYF,TGTGCCAGTAGTTTCCCCGCAGGGGGCCGGCCAGATACGCAGTATTTT
TRBV4-3,TRBJ1-2,.,TRBD1,CASSQEGQGAAGYTF,TGCGCCAGCAGCCAAGAAGGACAGGGGGCGGCTGGCTACACCTTC
TRBV12-5,TRBJ1-2,.,.,CASGLVGGGYTF,TGTGCTAGTGGTTTGGTAGGAGGGGGCTACACCTTC
TRBV12-3/TRBV12-4,TRBJ2-7,.,TRBD1,CASSYNRGEQYF,TGTGCCAGCAGTTATAACAGGGGCGAGCAGTACTTC
TRBV19,TRBJ1-5,.,TRBD1,CASNQQGSGNQPQHF,TGTGCCAGTAACCAACAGGGGTCGGGCAATCAGCCCCAGCATTTT
TRBV28,TRBJ1-2,.,TRBD1,CASSPPPGQGKGSRGYTF,TGTGCCAGCAGTCCGCCTCCGGGACAGGGGAAGGGATCTAGGGGCTACACCTTC
TRBV6-5,TRBJ1-1,.,.,CASSPSGFTEAFF,TGTGCCAGCAGCCCCTCAGGGTTTACTGAAGCTTTCTTT
TRBV18,TRBJ1-1,.,TRBD1,CASSLRQGGAEAFF,TGTGCCAGCTCACTCCGACAGGGGGGTGCTGAAGCTTTCTTT
TRBV2,TRBJ1-1,.,.,CASSEAWQNTEAFF,TGTGCCAGCAGTGAAGCGTGGCAGAACACTGAAGCTTTCTTT
TRBV20-1,TRBJ2-1,.,.,CSASWGRAGYNEQFF,TGCAGTGCTAGTTGGGGGCGAGCTGGGTACAATGAGCAGTTCTTC
TRBV24-1,TRBJ1-2,.,TRBD1,CATSASGGRGRVNGYTF,TGTGCCACCAGTGCATCGGGAGGCAGGGGGCGAGTAAACGGCTACACCTTC
TRBV6-5,TRBJ2-1,.,.,CASSYDGSYNEQFF,TGTGCCAGCAGTTACGATGGGAGCTACAATGAGCAGTTCTTC
TRBV7-2,TRBJ1-2,.,.,CASSRPLGGDGYTF,TGTGCCAGCAGCAGACCCCTTGGGGGGGATGGCTACACCTTC
TRBV6-5,TRBJ2-7,.,TRBD1,CASSYRQGGSYEQYF,TGTGCCAGCAGTTACCGACAGGGTGGCTCCTACGAGCAGTACTTC
TRBV5-6,TRBJ2-5,.,TRBD2,CASSWRTSGDQETQYF,TGTGCCAGCAGCTGGAGAACTAGCGGGGACCAAGAGACCCAGTACTTC
TRBV27,TRBJ2-5,few,.,CASSGQNQETQYF,TGTGCCAGCAGTGGACAGAACCAAGAGACCCAGTACTTC
TRBV19,TRBJ2-7,.,.,CASSIQGGISYEQYF,TGTGCCAGTAGTATACAGGGAGGAATTTCCTACGAGCAGTACTTC
TRBV12-3/TRBV12-4,TRBJ1-1,.,TRBD1,CASSFGQGTEAFF,TGTGCCAGCAGTTTCGGACAGGGCACTGAAGCTTTCTTT